The present entry profiles one T cell receptor beta chain with its context. This specimen comes from a study of control samples from healthy donors and cancer patients. Using immunoSEQ multiplex PCR, the repertoire was profiled, and TCRdb retains in-frame clones only, with some absent. The sample holds 150,000 or so clones, approximately 94% seen once. The CDR3 is 16 residues long. The germline V gene encodes CDR1 MNHEY and CDR2 SVGAGI. After removal of 2 bases from V and 5 bases from J, the junction contained 4 bases not matched to a gene. V usage is TRBV6-5 and J usage is TRBJ2-1; the match to TRBD2 covers 12 bases. The source of this sequence is a man in his forties or fifties in good health. Sequenced: blood. The CDR3 DNA sequence: TGTGCCAGCAGTTACCCTAGCGGGGGGGGAGACAATGAGCAGTTCTTC. Its translation: CASSYPSGGGDNEQFF.